The 31 T cell receptor beta chains below all came from one sample that was sequenced in a study of T cell responses to AZD1222 COVID-19 vaccine. Measured with immunoSEQ multiplex PCR; TCRdb has only the in-frame clones, and not every one. The sample includes roughly 98,000 clones, around 85% seen only once; the top ten take approximately 14%. Here the sequenced sample was peripheral blood, taken 28 days after the second AZD1222 dose. The source is an adult who received the AZD1222 COVID-19 vaccine.

This chain joins TRBV19 and TRBJ1-5, with D perhaps matching TRBD1 (6 bases). Between the trimmed V and J ends, which lost 5 bases and 7 bases, there was a span of 18 bases. The CDR3 runs 15 residues. Germline lookup yields CDR1 LNHDA and CDR2 SQIVND (reference sequence). The CDR3 DNA sequence: TGTGCCAGTAGTTCGATCCCCGGGGGGCAACAGCCCCAGCATTTT. It specifies CASSSIPGGQQPQHF.

The genes are TRBV3-1 (or the pseudogene TRBV3-2) and TRBJ2-1; 10 positions match TRBD2. Trimming cost V 6 bases and J 6 bases; bases outside gene matches: 5. CDR1 is LGHDT and CDR2 is YNNKEL in the germline V gene (reference sequence). CDR3 length: 14 amino acids. The CDR3 DNA follows: TGTGCCAGCAGTCAGAGCGGGGGGGGCAATGAGCAGTTCTTC. Protein product: CASSQSGGGNEQFF.

This chain connects TRBV15 to TRBJ1-2, with D unresolved. Germline V CDR1 and CDR2: LNHNV, YYDKDF (reference sequence). This CDR3 has 15 residues. V was pared by 0 bases and J by 4 bases, with 12 bases between. The CDR3 DNA reads TGTGCCACCAGCAGAGATCGGCTCGCGGGCTATGGCTACACCTTC. Translation gives CATSRDRLAGYGYTF.

The table lists this clone with a few counts. The chain recombines TRBV7-9 with TRBJ2-2; D possibly matches TRBD1 or TRBD2 (5 bases each). Germline lookup yields CDR1 SEHNR and CDR2 FQNEAQ (reference sequence). Trimming removed 11 bases from V and 4 bases from J, with 11 bases in between. CDR3 length: 12 amino acids. CDR3 nucleotide sequence: TGTGCCGTGGGGACGGGCACCGGGGAGCTGTTTTTT. This codes for CAVGTGTGELFF.

This rearrangement joins TRBV15 to TRBJ1-2, with D possibly TRBD1 on 6 matching bases. Germline values: CDR1 LNHNV, CDR2 YYDKDF (reference sequence). This CDR3 is built from 16 residues. V was cut by 0 bases and J by 4 bases, with 15 bases left in between. DNA of the CDR3: TGTGCCACCAGCAGAGAGGGGTACAGGGCATTCTATGGCTACACCTTC. Protein sequence: CATSREGYRAFYGYTF.

The chain links TRBV7-2 to TRBJ2-7, with D possibly being TRBD1 or TRBD2 (6 bases each). The CDR3 extends over 13 amino acids. V lost 5 bases to trimming and J lost 4 bases, with 12 bases between them. Germline values: CDR1 SGHTA, CDR2 FQGNSA. The CDR3 sequence: CASSRGHGYEQYF. The CDR3 DNA reads as TGTGCCAGCAGCCGGGGGCACGGATACGAGCAGTACTTC.

The chain recombines TRBV9 with TRBJ1-3, with D possibly matching TRBD1 (6 bases). The length of the CDR3 is 16 residues. The V gene's germline CDR1 is SGDLS and CDR2 YYNGEE. V shed 3 bases and J shed 1 base, with 14 bases lying between them. CDR3 loop: CASSARGQGSGNTIYF. CDR3 nucleotide sequence: TGTGCCAGCAGCGCCCGAGGGCAGGGGTCTGGAAACACCATATATTTT.

This chain links TRBV5-1 with TRBJ1-2; possible D gene TRBD1, 5 bases. Between the trimmed V and J ends, which lost 4 bases and 2 bases, there was a span of 12 bases. Germline values: CDR1 SGHRS, CDR2 YFSETQ. The CDR3 extends over 14 amino acids. The CDR3 sequence: CASSQGRANYGYTF. DNA for the CDR3: TGCGCCAGCAGCCAGGGACGGGCAAACTATGGCTACACCTTC. The variable domain in full, completed from reference TRBV5-1 and TRBJ1-2, reads KAGVTQTPRYLIKTRGQQVTLSCSPISGHRSVSWYQQTPGQGLQFLFEYFSETQRNKGNFPGRFSGRQFSNSRSEMNVSTLELGDSALYLCASSQGRANYGYTFGSGTRLTVV.

This chain uses TRBV7-9 with TRBJ2-7; 8 bases match TRBD1. CDR1 SEHNR and CDR2 FQNEAQ come from the germline V gene (reference sequence). With 4 bases clipped from V and 5 bases from J, the junction kept 7 bases outside the gene matches. CDR3 length equals 14 residues. The DNA for the CDR3 is TGTGCCAGCAGCTCCCAGGGGGCTATGAACGAGCAGTACTTC. As protein: CASSSQGAMNEQYF.

V and J are TRBV7-9 and TRBJ2-1; a possible D gene is TRBD1 (7 bases). Trimming removed 4 bases from V and 9 bases from J, with 16 bases in between. The length of the CDR3 is 14 residues. Germline assignment: CDR1 SEHNR and CDR2 FQNEAQ (reference sequence). The CDR3 region has the DNA TGTGCCAGCAGCTCGCTACAGGGGAGGAGTGAGCAGTTCTTC. It codes for CASSSLQGRSEQFF.

A note on this clone: Compared with germline, one end of the junction differs, possibly owing to a read error. The gene calls are TRBV3-1 (or the pseudogene TRBV3-2) and TRBJ1-2; D unresolved. Germline assignment: CDR1 LGHDT and CDR2 YNNKEL (reference sequence). CDR3 size: 12 residues. CDR3 protein: CASSRGEEELGF. DNA of the CDR3: TGTGCCAGCAGCCGAGGCGAGGAGGAACTGGGCTTC.

The chain combines TRBV5-1 with TRBJ1-5; 7 nucleotides line up with TRBD1. This CDR3 spans 13 amino acids. Germline trimming cut 4 bases from V and 5 bases from J; bases unmatched to any gene: 3. CDR1 SGHRS and CDR2 YFSETQ come from the germline V gene. For the CDR3, the DNA is TGCGCCAGCAGCGACCAGGGGGATCAGCCCCAGCATTTT. Translation gives CASSDQGDQPQHF.

The chain couples TRBV19 to TRBJ1-4; D not certain. This CDR3 is 15 amino acids long. V gave up 3 bases and J gave up 7 bases, with 15 bases separating them. Looked up from germline, CDR1 is LNHDA and CDR2 is SQIVND (reference sequence). CDR3 DNA sequence: TGTGCCAGTAGTATCGGGCTCTTAGGTAGTGAAAAACTGTTTTTT. This translates into CASSIGLLGSEKLFF.

The chain recombines TRBV6-4 with TRBJ2-7; tentative D call: TRBD2 (6 bases). The CDR3 totals 14 residues. Germline V gives CDR1 MRHNA, CDR2 SNTAGT. Trimming left V 0 bases short and J 7 bases short, with 13 bases between. This CDR3 is CASSDSGGTGEQYF. In DNA, the CDR3 is TGTGCCAGCAGTGACTCAGGAGGGACGGGGGAGCAGTACTTC.

The chain recombines TRBV16 with TRBJ1-2, with D possibly TRBD1 on 5 matching bases. Germline-derived CDR1 and CDR2 are KGHSY and FQNENV. V lost 0 bases and J lost 2, with 16 bases in between. The CDR3 length is 17 residues. CDR3: CASSQSIIPGGNYGYTF. The CDR3 nucleotides are TGTGCCAGCAGCCAATCGATAATTCCTGGGGGGAACTATGGCTACACCTTC.

The rearrangement joins TRBV7-8 to TRBJ2-5; D gene uncertain. This CDR3 has 13 residues. CDR1 is SGHVS and CDR2 is FQNEAQ in the germline V gene. V was pared by 5 bases and J by 0 bases, with 7 bases between. For the CDR3, the DNA is TGTGCCAGCAGCCCAGCATACCAAGAGACCCAGTACTTC. Translated: CASSPAYQETQYF.

The chain employs TRBV10-1 and TRBJ1-1, with D unresolved. With 4 bases removed from V and 8 bases from J, the gap between germline ends came to 17 bases. Germline V lookup: CDR1 WNHNN, CDR2 SYGVQD (reference sequence). CDR3 size: 14 residues. As DNA, the CDR3 is TGCGCCAGCAGTGCAACGATGACACCATCAGAAGCTTTCTTT. It specifies CASSATMTPSEAFF.

This clone appeared once. The J gene is TRBJ1-1, the V gene TRBV6-6, with 9 bases identical to TRBD1. V gave up 6 bases and J gave up 1 base; unmatched junction bases: 6. Germline V gene sequence: CDR1 MNHNY, CDR2 SVGAGI (reference sequence). This CDR3 comprises 15 residues. Here the CDR3 reads CASRAGTGRNTEAFF. As DNA, the CDR3 is TGTGCCAGCAGGGCCGGGACAGGGAGGAACACTGAAGCTTTCTTT.

Concerning this clone itself: Germline is not matched at one junction end, which may reflect a read error. The chain uses TRBV5-4 and TRBJ1-2, with 11 bases matching TRBD1. Germline assignment: CDR1 SGHNT and CDR2 YYREEE (reference sequence). The CDR3 runs to 18 residues. This CDR3 reads CASSSGQGALFLNHGYTF. The CDR3 nucleotides read TGTGCCAGCAGCTCCGGACAGGGGGCATTATTTCTTAACCATGGCTACACCTTC.

The chain links TRBV10-3 to TRBJ1-3; D is ambiguous. The germline V and J ends were trimmed by 0 bases and 0 bases, with 9 bases remaining between them. The CDR3 sequence is 16 residues long. Germline V gene lookup returns CDR1 ENHRY and CDR2 SYGVKD. As DNA, the CDR3 is TGTGCCATCAGTGAGTCGATGGGAAACTCTGGAAACACCATATATTTT. It is translated as CAISESMGNSGNTIYF.

The chain uses TRBV7-9 and TRBJ2-5; D unclear. This CDR3 is built from 14 residues. The V gene's germline CDR1 is SEHNR and CDR2 FQNEAQ (reference sequence). Trimming stripped 3 bases from V and 1 base from J, with 9 bases between. CDR3 DNA: TGTGCCAGCAGCTTGAGCCTCGCCCAAGAGACCCAGTACTTC. Protein sequence: CASSLSLAQETQYF.

The chain carries TRBV12-3 or TRBV12-4 and TRBJ1-3; D call uncertain. V was shortened by 6 bases and J by 5 bases, with 11 bases between the two germline ends. This CDR3 is 13 amino acids long. The CDR3 loop is CASSLAARNTIYF. Written as DNA, the CDR3 is TGTGCCAGCAGCCTGGCCGCTCGAAACACCATATATTTT.

The table lists this clone with a count of one. The V call is TRBV27, the J call TRBJ2-2; D perhaps matches TRBD2 (5 bases). The germline gives CDR1 MNHEY, CDR2 SMNVEV (reference sequence). V was shortened by 2 bases and J by 6 bases, with 13 bases between the two germline ends. This CDR3 has 15 amino acids. CDR3 amino acids: CASSLGESYPGELFF. The CDR3 DNA reads as TGTGCCAGCAGTTTAGGGGAGTCGTACCCCGGGGAGCTGTTTTTT.

The chain combines TRBV12-3 or TRBV12-4 with TRBJ1-1; D remains ambiguous. Trimming shortened V by 3 bases and J by 4 bases, and 9 bases separated the two germline ends. This CDR3 is 13 amino acids long. The CDR3 spells CASSLWASTEAFF. CDR3 in DNA: TGTGCCAGCAGTTTGTGGGCTAGCACTGAAGCTTTCTTT.

The chain combines TRBV6-1 with TRBJ1-3; TRBD1 aligns across 7 bases. V lost 4 bases to trimming and J lost 0 bases; unmatched junction nucleotides: 6. The CDR3 runs to 16 residues. Germline CDR1 reads MNHNS; CDR2 reads SASEGT. The CDR3 loop reads CASSALTGTSGNTIYF. The CDR3 DNA is TGTGCCAGCAGTGCCCTGACAGGGACCTCTGGAAACACCATATATTTT.

The gene calls are TRBV6-5 and TRBJ2-6, with D unresolved. The CDR3 is 14 residues long. CDR1 and CDR2 from the germline V gene are MNHEY and SVGAGI. Trimming removed 8 bases at V and 4 bases at J, with 12 bases between. CDR3 residues: CASSVVRGANVLTF. The CDR3 nucleotides are TGTGCCAGCTCGGTTGTAAGAGGGGCCAACGTCCTGACTTTC.

CDR3 DNA sequence: TGTGCCAGCAGTTTATCGTCGACAGGGAGTTCACCCCTCCACTTT. This translates into CASSLSSTGSSPLHF. This chain connects TRBV27 to TRBJ1-6, with 7 bases matching TRBD1. The CDR3 has 15 residues. The germline V gene has CDR1 MNHEY and CDR2 SMNVEV (reference sequence). Trimming at V came to 0 bases and at J to 9 bases, leaving 5 bases not matched to a gene.

This chain uses TRBV5-1 with TRBJ1-4, with D uncertain. The CDR3 has 14 residues. The germline V and J ends were trimmed by 2 bases and 5 bases, with 10 bases remaining between them. Germline lookup yields CDR1 SGHRS and CDR2 YFSETQ. The CDR3 protein is CASSLSQKNEKLFF. The CDR3 DNA follows: TGCGCCAGCAGCTTAAGCCAGAAAAATGAAAAACTGTTTTTT. Supplemented by reference TRBV5-1 and TRBJ1-4, the full variable domain reads KAGVTQTPRYLIKTRGQQVTLSCSPISGHRSVSWYQQTPGQGLQFLFEYFSETQRNKGNFPGRFSGRQFSNSRSEMNVSTLELGDSALYLCASSLSQKNEKLFFGSGTQLSVL.

The chain uses TRBV25-1 and TRBJ2-2; 7 bases fit TRBD2. Germline loops: CDR1 MGHDK, CDR2 SYGVNS. Losses at the gene ends were 8 bases for V and 3 bases for J; bases not matched to a gene: 9. The length of the CDR3 is 15 residues. The CDR3, as DNA: TGTGCCAGCCGGGGCCCAGGGAGGGACACCGGGGAGCTGTTTTTT. Amino acid sequence: CASRGPGRDTGELFF.

This clone was counted a single time. This rearrangement joins TRBV6-1 to TRBJ2-7; tentative D call: TRBD2 (5 bases). Trimming cost V 3 bases and J 6 bases, with 15 bases left between them. The germline CDR1 and CDR2 sequences are MNHNS and SASEGT. CDR3 length equals 14 residues. The CDR3 bases are TGTGCCAGCAGTGAGTCGCCCGGGATCGGCGAGCAGTACTTC. This gives the protein CASSESPGIGEQYF.

V is TRBV19 and J is TRBJ2-1; 7 positions agree with TRBD1. Per the germline V gene, CDR1 is LNHDA and CDR2 is SQIVND (reference sequence). Trimming took 6 bases from V and 8 from J; bases not matched to a gene: 10. The CDR3 contains 14 residues. In DNA, the CDR3 is TGTGCCAGTAGATCGTTGTACAGGGGCTATGAGCAGTTCTTC. Translating gives CASRSLYRGYEQFF. The entire variable domain, with the rest obtained from reference TRBV19 and TRBJ2-1, is as follows: DGGITQSPKYLFRKEGQNVTLSCEQNLNHDAMYWYRQDPGQGLRLIYYSQIVNDFQKGDIAEGYSVSREKKESFPLTVTSAQKNPTAFYLCASRSLYRGYEQFFGPGTRLTVL.